This record concerns one TCR beta chain sequence. The data belong to a study of blood T cell repertoires in COVID-19. Study information: T cells, B-cell-depleted T cells, or PBMCs supplied cDNA or gDNA.

Germline loops: CDR1 LNHNV, CDR2 YYDKDF (reference sequence). This CDR3 region has 17 residues. Deletions cut 0 bases from V and 4 bases from J, with 18 bases between. Original handling: Cell counts per sample came from amplifying reference gene primers. The protocol was immunoSEQ multiplex PCR, while the TCRdb copy is restricted to in-frame clones and leaves out a portion. V and J calls and clone size follow that table, whereas D and trimming were derived from the DNA. The sample includes roughly 200,000 clones, approximately 85% seen only once; the top ten take roughly 5.9%. This study enrolled people aged about 18 to 100 from about two dozen US geographic areas. Cohorts were assigned according to the clinical history that participants reported.

Input material: PBMCs or T cells enriched from blood (not recorded which). V usage is TRBV15 and J usage is TRBJ1-2; a possible D gene is TRBD1 (5 bases). The receptor was isolated from a man in his forties or fifties with acute COVID-19. The CDR3 reads CATSRDNHRTHLYGYTF. CDR3 bases: TGTGCCACCAGCAGAGATAACCACAGGACCCACCTCTATGGCTACACCTTC.